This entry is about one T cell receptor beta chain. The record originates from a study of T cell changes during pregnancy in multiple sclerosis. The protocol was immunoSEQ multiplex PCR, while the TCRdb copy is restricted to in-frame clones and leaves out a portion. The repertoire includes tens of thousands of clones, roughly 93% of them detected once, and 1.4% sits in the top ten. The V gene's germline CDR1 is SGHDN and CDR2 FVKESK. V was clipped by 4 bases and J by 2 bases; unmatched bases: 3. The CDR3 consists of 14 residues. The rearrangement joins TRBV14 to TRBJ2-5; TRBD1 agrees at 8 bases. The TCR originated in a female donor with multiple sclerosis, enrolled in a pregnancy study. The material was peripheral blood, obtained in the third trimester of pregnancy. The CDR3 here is CASSRTGGQETQYF. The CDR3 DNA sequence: TGTGCCAGCAGCCGTACAGGGGGACAAGAGACCCAGTACTTC.